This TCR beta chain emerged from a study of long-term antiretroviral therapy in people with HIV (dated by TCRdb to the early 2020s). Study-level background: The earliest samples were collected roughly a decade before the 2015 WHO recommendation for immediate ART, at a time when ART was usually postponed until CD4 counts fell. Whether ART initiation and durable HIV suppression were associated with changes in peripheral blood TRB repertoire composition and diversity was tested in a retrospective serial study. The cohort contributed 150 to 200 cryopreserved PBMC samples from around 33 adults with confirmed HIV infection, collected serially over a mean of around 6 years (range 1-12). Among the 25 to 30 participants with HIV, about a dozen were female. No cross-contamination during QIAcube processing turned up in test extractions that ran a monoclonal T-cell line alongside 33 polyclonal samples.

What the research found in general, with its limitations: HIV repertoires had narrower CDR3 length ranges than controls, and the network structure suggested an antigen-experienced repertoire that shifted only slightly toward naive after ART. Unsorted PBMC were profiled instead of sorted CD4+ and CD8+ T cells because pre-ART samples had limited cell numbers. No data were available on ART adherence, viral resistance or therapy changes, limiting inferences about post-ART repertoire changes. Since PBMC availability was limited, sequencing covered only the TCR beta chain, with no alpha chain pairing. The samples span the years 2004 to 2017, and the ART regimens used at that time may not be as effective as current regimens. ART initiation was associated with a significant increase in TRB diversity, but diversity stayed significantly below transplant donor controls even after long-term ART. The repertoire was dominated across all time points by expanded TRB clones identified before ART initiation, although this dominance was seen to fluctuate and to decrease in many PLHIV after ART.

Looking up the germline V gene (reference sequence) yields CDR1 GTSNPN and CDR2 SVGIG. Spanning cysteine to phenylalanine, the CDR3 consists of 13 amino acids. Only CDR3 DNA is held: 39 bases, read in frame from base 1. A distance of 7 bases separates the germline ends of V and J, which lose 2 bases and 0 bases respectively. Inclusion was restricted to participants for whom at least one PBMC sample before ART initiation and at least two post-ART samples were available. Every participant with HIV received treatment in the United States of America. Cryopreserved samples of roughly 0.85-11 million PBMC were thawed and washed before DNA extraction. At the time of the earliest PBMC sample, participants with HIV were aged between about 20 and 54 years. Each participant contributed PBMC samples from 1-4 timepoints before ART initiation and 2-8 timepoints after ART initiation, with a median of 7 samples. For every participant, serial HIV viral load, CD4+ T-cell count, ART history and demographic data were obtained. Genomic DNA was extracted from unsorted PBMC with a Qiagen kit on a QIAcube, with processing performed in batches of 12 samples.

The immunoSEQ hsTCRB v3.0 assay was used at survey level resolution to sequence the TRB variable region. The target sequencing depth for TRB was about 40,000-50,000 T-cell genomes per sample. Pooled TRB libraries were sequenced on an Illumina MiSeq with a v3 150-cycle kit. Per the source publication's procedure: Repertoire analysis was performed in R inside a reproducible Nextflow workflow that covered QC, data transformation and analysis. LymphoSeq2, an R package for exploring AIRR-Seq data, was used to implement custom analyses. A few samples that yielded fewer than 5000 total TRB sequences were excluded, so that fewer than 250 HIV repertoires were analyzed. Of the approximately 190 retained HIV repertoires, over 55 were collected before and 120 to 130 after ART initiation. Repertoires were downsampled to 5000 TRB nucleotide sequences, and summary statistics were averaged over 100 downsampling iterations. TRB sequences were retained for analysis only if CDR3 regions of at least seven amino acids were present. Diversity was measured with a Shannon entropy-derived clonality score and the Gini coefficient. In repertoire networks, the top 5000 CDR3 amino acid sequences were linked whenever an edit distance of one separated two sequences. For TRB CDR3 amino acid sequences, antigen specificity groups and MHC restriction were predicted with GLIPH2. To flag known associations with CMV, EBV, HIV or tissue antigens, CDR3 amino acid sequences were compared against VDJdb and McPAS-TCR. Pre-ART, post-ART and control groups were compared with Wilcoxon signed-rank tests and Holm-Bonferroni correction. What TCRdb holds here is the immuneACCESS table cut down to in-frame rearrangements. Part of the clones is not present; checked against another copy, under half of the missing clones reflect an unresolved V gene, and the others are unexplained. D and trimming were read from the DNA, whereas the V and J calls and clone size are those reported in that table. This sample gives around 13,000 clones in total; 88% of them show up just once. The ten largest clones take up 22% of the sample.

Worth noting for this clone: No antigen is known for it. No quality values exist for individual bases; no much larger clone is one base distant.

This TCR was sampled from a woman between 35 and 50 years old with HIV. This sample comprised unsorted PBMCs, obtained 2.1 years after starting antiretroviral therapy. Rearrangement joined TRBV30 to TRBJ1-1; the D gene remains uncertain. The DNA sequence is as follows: TGTGCCTGGAGTTCCGGGGTGAACACTGAAGCTTTCTTT. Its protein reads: CAWSSGVNTEAFF.